A single sample is the source of the 14 T cell receptor beta chains below, sequenced in a study of T cell responses to AZD1222 COVID-19 vaccine (dated by TCRdb to 2020 to 2023). Library method: the immunoSEQ multiplex PCR assay. TCRdb holds this immuneACCESS table with in-frame rearrangements only. Some clones are missing; in checked studies, unresolved V genes explain under half, and the rest has no known cause. Present in this sample are over 110,000 clones, around 90% of which were seen just once. 5.5% to 6.5% of the sample is taken by the ten largest. According to the study, the label for this sample's time point signals: baseline before first vaccination. The sequenced sample was peripheral blood, obtained on day 0 of AZD1222 vaccination. The receptors originated from an adult in good health.

The rearrangement uses TRBV7-2 and TRBJ2-1; D not resolved. V lost 4 bases, J lost 0 bases, and 7 bases lay in between. CDR1 and CDR2 from the germline V gene are SGHTA and FQGNSA. The CDR3 consists of 14 residues. CDR3 in amino acids: CASSSPGSYNEQFF. DNA of the CDR3: TGTGCCAGCAGCTCCCCTGGCTCCTACAATGAGCAGTTCTTC. The full variable domain, with the rest looked up from reference TRBV7-2 and TRBJ2-1, is GAGVSQSPSNKVTEKGKDVELRCDPISGHTALYWYRQSLGQGLEFLIYFQGNSAPDKSGLPSDRFSAERTGGSVSTLTIQRTQQEDSAVYLCASSSPGSYNEQFFGPGTRLTVL.

This sequence joins TRBV11-2 and TRBJ1-1; 7 bases are a match to TRBD1. The CDR3 sequence is 17 residues long. Looked up from germline, CDR1 is SGHAT and CDR2 is FQNNGV. After removal of 8 bases from V and 6 bases from J, the junction contained 21 bases not matched to a gene. The CDR3 loop is CASGEGAGGLRRPEAFF. For the CDR3, the DNA is TGTGCCAGCGGTGAGGGGGCCGGGGGTTTGCGGAGACCTGAAGCTTTCTTT.

The chain is built from TRBV7-2 and TRBJ1-2, with D uncertain. There are 11 residues in the CDR3. Between the trimmed V and J ends, which lost 5 bases and 6 bases, there was a span of 7 bases. Germline assignment: CDR1 SGHTA and CDR2 FQGNSA. The CDR3 coding sequence is TGTGCCAGCAGCCTAGGGCATGGCTACACCTTC. Encoded protein: CASSLGHGYTF.

V usage is TRBV7-2 and J usage is TRBJ2-7, with unresolved D. The CDR3 has 13 amino acids. CDR1 and CDR2 (germline): SGHTA, FQGNSA. V was shortened by 5 bases and J by 6 bases, with 14 bases between the two germline ends. CDR3 in DNA: TGTGCCAGCAGCACCCGGATCGTTGGCGAGCAGTACTTC. Its translation is CASSTRIVGEQYF.

This chain uses TRBV27 with TRBJ1-1; tentative D call: TRBD1 (5 bases). This CDR3 contains 11 residues. The germline V gene has CDR1 MNHEY and CDR2 SMNVEV (reference sequence). V was pared by 6 bases and J by 6 bases, with 8 bases between. CDR3 sequence: CASSLGAEAFF. CDR3 nucleotide sequence: TGTGCCAGCAGCCTAGGGGCTGAAGCTTTCTTT.

The rearrangement uses TRBV5-8 and TRBJ2-7; 12 bases line up with TRBD2. CDR1 SGHTS and CDR2 YDEGEE come from the germline V gene. V shed 4 bases and J 7 bases; nucleotides not matched to a gene: 6. This CDR3 has 14 amino acids. CDR3 sequence: CASSLLAGGGEQYF. CDR3 bases: TGTGCCAGCAGCCTACTAGCGGGAGGCGGGGAGCAGTACTTC. Full variable domain (missing parts from reference TRBV5-8 and TRBJ2-7): EAGVTQSPTHLIKTRGQQATLRCSPISGHTSVYWYQQALGLGLQFLLWYDEGEERNRGNFPPRFSGRQFPNYSSELNVNALELEDSALYLCASSLLAGGGEQYFGPGTRLTVT.

A few counts support this clone. The gene calls are TRBV7-9 and TRBJ1-2, with D unresolved. This CDR3 spans 16 amino acids. V lost 4 bases and J 1 base, leaving 16 bases between the germline ends. CDR1 is SEHNR and CDR2 is FQNEAQ in the germline V gene (reference sequence). CDR3 region: CASSSLHLQYNYGYTF. The CDR3 nucleotides read TGTGCCAGCAGCTCCCTCCACTTACAGTATAACTATGGCTACACCTTC.

The chain recombines TRBV28 with TRBJ1-6, with unresolved D. This CDR3 comprises 11 residues. Per the germline V gene, CDR1 is MDHEN and CDR2 is SYDVKM. V lost 1 base, J lost 16 bases, and 8 bases lay in between. The CDR3 DNA reads as TGTGCCAGCAGTTTATTTTCTTCGCTCCACTTT. Residues: CASSLFSSLHF.

This clone was observed a single time. This chain connects TRBV7-9 to TRBJ2-6; D remains unclear. V was cut by 2 bases and J by 2 bases, with 7 bases left in between. This CDR3 region has 15 residues. Germline V gene sequence: CDR1 SEHNR, CDR2 FQNEAQ (reference sequence). The CDR3, as DNA: TGTGCCAGCAGCTTAACTGATCCTGGGGCCAACGTCCTGACTTTC. Amino acid sequence: CASSLTDPGANVLTF.

This chain connects TRBV2 to TRBJ1-3; possible D gene TRBD1, 6 bases. The CDR3 covers 16 residues. The germline V gene encodes CDR1 SNHLY and CDR2 FYNNEI. V shed 3 bases and J shed 0 bases, with 12 bases lying between them. CDR3: CASSETGLLSGNTIYF. The CDR3 nucleotides read TGTGCCAGCAGTGAGACAGGCCTACTCTCTGGAAACACCATATATTTT.

This chain connects TRBV7-2 to TRBJ2-2; 8 nucleotides line up with TRBD2. The CDR3 is 15 amino acids. The germline V gene encodes CDR1 SGHTA and CDR2 FQGNSA. V gave up 1 base and J gave up 5 bases; unmatched junction bases: 3. The CDR3 reads CASSLVKRETGELFF. DNA of the CDR3: TGTGCCAGCAGCTTAGTGAAGCGGGAGACCGGGGAGCTGTTTTTT.

The V and J genes are TRBV25-1 and TRBJ2-2; tentative D call: TRBD1 (6 bases). The CDR3 has 17 amino acids. The germline CDR1 and CDR2 sequences are MGHDK and SYGVNS. Trimming took off 4 bases at V and 2 bases at J, with 17 bases between the two ends. The CDR3 coding sequence is TGTGCCAGCAGTGCGACAGGAGTCATTCTAAACACCGGGGAGCTGTTTTTT. Translation: CASSATGVILNTGELFF.

The chain recombines TRBV28 with TRBJ1-5; no firm D call. There are 15 residues in the CDR3. Looked up from germline, CDR1 is MDHEN and CDR2 is SYDVKM. V lost 3 bases, J lost 2 bases, and 11 bases lay in between. CDR3 coding DNA: TGTGCCAGCAGTTTTGCGGGTGGCGGCAATCAGCCCCAGCATTTT. This sequence encodes CASSFAGGGNQPQHF. The whole variable domain, filled in from reference TRBV28 and TRBJ1-5, reads DVKVTQSSRYLVKRTGEKVFLECVQDMDHENMFWYRQDPGLGLRLIYFSYDVKMKEKGDIPEGYSVSREKKERFSLILESASTNQTSMYLCASSFAGGGNQPQHFGDGTRLSIL.

This chain links TRBV6-5 with TRBJ1-1; D remains unclear. V lost 0 bases to trimming and J lost 1 base, with 12 bases between them. The CDR3 spans 16 residues. Germline CDR1 MNHEY, CDR2 SVGAGI. The chain's CDR3 is CASSYSRGTWNTEAFF. The CDR3 nucleotides read TGTGCCAGCAGTTACTCCCGAGGTACGTGGAACACTGAAGCTTTCTTT.